These 20 T cell receptor beta chains share one sample of origin, sequenced in a study of blood T cell repertoires in COVID-19. Repertoires were generated with immunoSEQ multiplex PCR, while TCRdb's copy carries only in-frame clones and drops some. The sample has a few hundred thousand clones; around 88% are singletons. The sample taken for sequencing was peripheral blood. The receptor set was obtained from a woman in her 30s with COVID-19, enrolled during active disease.

This clone was observed a single time. The V call is TRBV6-2 or TRBV6-3, the J call TRBJ2-1; 8 nucleotides agree with TRBD1. This CDR3 comprises 15 residues. From germline, CDR1 is MNHEY and CDR2 SVGEGT. V trimming: 6 bases; J trimming: 7 bases; junction bases outside the gene matches: 11. The CDR3: CASSPATGVGNEQFF. CDR3 DNA sequence: TGTGCCAGCAGCCCTGCGACAGGGGTGGGAAATGAGCAGTTCTTC.

This rearrangement joins TRBV28 to TRBJ1-5, with D possibly TRBD1 on 6 matching bases. Germline values: CDR1 MDHEN, CDR2 SYDVKM. The CDR3 covers 16 residues. Deletions cut 7 bases from V and 0 bases from J, with 16 bases between. CDR3 sequence (DNA): TGTGCCAGCAACCGGGACACCGTCTATAGCAATCAGCCCCAGCATTTT. Its protein is CASNRDTVYSNQPQHF.

V is TRBV20-1 and J is TRBJ2-5, with D perhaps matching TRBD1 (7 bases). Between the trimmed V and J ends, which lost 3 bases and 1 base, there was a span of 12 bases. The CDR3 consists of 14 residues. The germline gives CDR1 DFQATT, CDR2 SNEGSKA (reference sequence). DNA of the CDR3: TGCAGTGCTAGTTATCAGGGGGGCCAAGAGACCCAGTACTTC. Its protein product is CSASYQGGQETQYF.

The V and J genes are TRBV28 and TRBJ1-3; perhaps TRBD1 as D (5 bases). Trimming left V 7 bases short and J 2 bases short, with 21 bases between. Germline V CDR1 and CDR2: MDHEN, SYDVKM. The CDR3 runs to 17 residues. CDR3 nucleotide sequence: TGTGCCAGCACCCCCCCAGCAGGGCAGGCGGCTGGAAACACCATATATTTT. It yields the protein CASTPPAGQAAGNTIYF.

The chain employs TRBV6-5 and TRBJ1-2; TRBD1 matches 10 bases. Germline CDR1 reads MNHEY; CDR2 reads SVGAGI. The junction had 1 base not matched to a gene; V was cut back by 2 bases and J by 7 bases. CDR3 length: 13 amino acids. The chain's CDR3 is CASSYDRGLGYTF. The CDR3 DNA reads TGTGCCAGCAGTTACGACAGGGGGCTTGGCTACACCTTC.

The rearrangement uses TRBV7-8 and TRBJ2-1; TRBD1 matches 10 bases. Trimming removed 3 bases from V and 7 bases from J; junction bases left unmatched: 6. The length of the CDR3 is 15 residues. Per the germline V gene, CDR1 is SGHVS and CDR2 is FQNEAQ. In DNA, the CDR3 is TGTGCCAGCAGCTTGGGACAGGGGCTTGGGAATGAGCAGTTCTTC. As protein: CASSLGQGLGNEQFF.

The chain recombines TRBV6-5 with TRBJ1-3, with 7 bases matching TRBD1. Unmatched junction bases numbered 3, after V lost 6 bases and J lost 1 base. The CDR3 covers 14 residues. Germline values: CDR1 MNHEY, CDR2 SVGAGI. The chain's CDR3 is CASRVQGSGNTIYF. The CDR3 nucleotides are TGTGCCAGCAGGGTACAGGGGTCTGGAAACACCATATATTTT.

The chain joins TRBV7-9 to TRBJ2-1; D is perhaps TRBD1 (6 bases). With 4 bases removed from V and 5 bases from J, the gap between germline ends came to 15 bases. The length of the CDR3 is 15 residues. From germline, CDR1 is SEHNR and CDR2 FQNEAQ (reference sequence). The CDR3 DNA sequence: TGTGCCAGCAGCTCGAGGGACAACTACAACAATGAGCAGTTCTTC. Protein sequence: CASSSRDNYNNEQFF.

This clone has ten or more counts. The J gene is TRBJ1-2, the V gene TRBV4-1, with D unresolved. This CDR3 is built from 15 residues. V was cut by 4 bases and J by 2 bases, with 14 bases left in between. Germline V gene sequence: CDR1 MGHRA, CDR2 YSYEKL. Here the CDR3 DNA reads TGCGCCAGCAGCCCTCAAGAAAGGGAGAACTATGGCTACACCTTC. Protein: CASSPQERENYGYTF.

This chain links TRBV18 with TRBJ1-4; D remains unclear. The V gene's germline CDR1 is KGHSH and CDR2 LQKENI. There are 13 residues in the CDR3. Trimming stripped 3 bases from V and 10 bases from J, with 12 bases between. CDR3 sequence (DNA): TGTGCCAGCTCACCTGGTCGGGAGGCAAAACTGTTTTTT. It specifies CASSPGREAKLFF. Together with reference TRBV18 and TRBJ1-4, the CDR3 gives the full variable domain: NAGVMQNPRHLVRRRGQEARLRCSPMKGHSHVYWYRQLPEEGLKFMVYLQKENIIDESGMPKERFSAEFPKEGPSILRIQQVVRGDSAAYFCASSPGREAKLFFGSGTQLSVL.

This sequence joins TRBV27 and TRBJ2-1; D is uncertain. The V end lost 6 bases, the J end lost 5 bases, and 17 bases lay between the germline ends. This CDR3 is built from 15 residues. Looked up from germline, CDR1 is MNHEY and CDR2 is SMNVEV (reference sequence). The CDR3 loop is CASSKLLTVNNEQFF. The CDR3 region has the DNA TGTGCCAGCAGCAAACTCCTCACGGTCAACAATGAGCAGTTCTTC.

The rearrangement links TRBV9 to TRBJ2-3; 9 bases align to TRBD2. CDR1 SGDLS and CDR2 YYNGEE come from the germline V gene. The CDR3 contains 16 residues. V lost 3 bases, J lost 1 base, and 6 bases stayed unmatched. The CDR3 loop reads CASSAYPSGGTDTQYF. In nucleotides, the CDR3 is TGTGCCAGCAGCGCTTACCCTAGCGGGGGCACAGATACGCAGTATTTT.

The V and J genes are TRBV19 and TRBJ1-5; D unclear. V was clipped by 4 bases and J by 0 bases, with 7 bases between them. Per germline, CDR1 LNHDA and CDR2 SQIVND (reference sequence). The CDR3 loop spans 14 amino acids. This CDR3 reads CASSTAGSNQPQHF. The CDR3 DNA sequence: TGTGCCAGTAGTACGGCAGGTAGCAATCAGCCCCAGCATTTT.

This clone was counted only a few times. The V and J genes are TRBV7-9 and TRBJ2-1, with D possibly TRBD1 on 5 matching bases. The ends were cut back, 2 bases at V and 6 bases at J, with 5 bases in the middle. From germline, CDR1 is SEHNR and CDR2 FQNEAQ (reference sequence). The CDR3 is made up of 12 amino acids. CDR3 coding DNA: TGTGCCAGCAGCTTAACAGGCAATGAGCAGTTCTTC. Translated, it gives CASSLTGNEQFF. The variable domain in full, with the rest retrieved from reference TRBV7-9 and TRBJ2-1, is DTGVSQNPRHKITKRGQNVTFRCDPISEHNRLYWYRQTLGQGPEFLTYFQNEAQLEKSRLLSDRFSAERPKGSFSTLEIQRTEQGDSAMYLCASSLTGNEQFFGPGTRLTVL.

The rearrangement links TRBV5-4 to TRBJ1-1; the D is unclear. The germline gives CDR1 SGHNT, CDR2 YYREEE (reference sequence). Trimming took 0 bases from V and 3 from J, leaving 9 bases between them. The length of the CDR3 is 14 residues. The CDR3: CASSLEGSDTEAFF. The CDR3 region has the DNA TGTGCCAGCAGCTTGGAAGGGAGCGACACTGAAGCTTTCTTT.

The CDR3 reads CASSLVGTGDNEQFF. DNA for the CDR3: TGTGCCAGCAGCTTAGTAGGGACAGGGGACAATGAGCAGTTCTTC. The chain links TRBV11-3 to TRBJ2-1; 10 bases align to TRBD1. The junction had 2 bases not matched to a gene; V was cut back by 1 base and J by 5 bases. The CDR3 covers 15 residues. Germline V CDR1 and CDR2: SGHNT, YENEEA.

V and J are TRBV5-4 and TRBJ2-1, with 10 bases fitting TRBD2. Germline V CDR1 and CDR2: SGHNT, YYREEE (reference sequence). V dropped 2 bases and J dropped 3; count of bases not matched to a gene: 5. This CDR3 region has 16 residues. CDR3 sequence (DNA): TGTGCCAGCAGCTTCGGAGCGGGAGGGCTCTACAATGAGCAGTTCTTC. As protein: CASSFGAGGLYNEQFF.

The V call is TRBV28, the J call TRBJ1-6; D unclear. Germline V gene lookup returns CDR1 MDHEN and CDR2 SYDVKM. This CDR3 is built from 15 residues. Trimming shortened V by 4 bases and J by 8 bases, and 15 bases separated the two germline ends. The CDR3 bases are TGTGCCAGCAGTTCCAGGTGGGCGCGCTATTCACCCCTCCACTTT. Protein sequence: CASSSRWARYSPLHF. Using reference TRBV28 and TRBJ1-6 for the parts outside the CDR3, the full variable domain is DVKVTQSSRYLVKRTGEKVFLECVQDMDHENMFWYRQDPGLGLRLIYFSYDVKMKEKGDIPEGYSVSREKKERFSLILESASTNQTSMYLCASSSRWARYSPLHFGNGTRLTVT.

V gene TRBV6-6 combines with J gene TRBJ2-7, with 8 bases that match TRBD1. After removal of 7 bases from V and 5 bases from J, the junction contained 10 bases not matched to a gene. Germline V lookup: CDR1 MNHNY, CDR2 SVGAGI (reference sequence). The CDR3 is 14 residues long. The CDR3 nucleotides are TGTGCCAGCATTAGAGGACAGGGTCGGAACGAGCAGTACTTC. Protein sequence: CASIRGQGRNEQYF.

Only a few counts were recorded for this clone. This chain joins TRBV20-1 and TRBJ2-3, with TRBD2 identical over 15 bases. The germline V gene encodes CDR1 DFQATT and CDR2 SNEGSKA (reference sequence). V lost 3 bases, J lost 10 bases, and 5 bases stayed unmatched. The CDR3 consists of 14 residues. DNA for the CDR3: TGCAGTGCTAGTCGGACTAGCGGGGGGGAAGCGCAGTATTTT. As protein: CSASRTSGGEAQYF.